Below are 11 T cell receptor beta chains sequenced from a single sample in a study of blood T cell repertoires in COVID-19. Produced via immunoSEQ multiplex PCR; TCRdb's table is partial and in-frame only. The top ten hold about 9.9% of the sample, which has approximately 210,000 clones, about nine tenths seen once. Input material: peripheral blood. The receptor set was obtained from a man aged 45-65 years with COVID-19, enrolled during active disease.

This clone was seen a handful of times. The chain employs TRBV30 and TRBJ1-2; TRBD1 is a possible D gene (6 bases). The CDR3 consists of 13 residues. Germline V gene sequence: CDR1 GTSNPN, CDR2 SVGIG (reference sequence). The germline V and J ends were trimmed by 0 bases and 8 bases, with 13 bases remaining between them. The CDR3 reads CAWSVRGAGGYTF. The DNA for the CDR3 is TGTGCCTGGAGTGTACGGGGGGCCGGCGGCTACACCTTC. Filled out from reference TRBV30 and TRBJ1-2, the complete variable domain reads SQTIHQWPATLVQPVGSPLSLECTVEGTSNPNLYWYRQAAGRGLQLLFYSVGIGQISSEVPQNLSASRPQDRQFILSSKKLLLSDSGFYLCAWSVRGAGGYTFGSGTRLTVV.

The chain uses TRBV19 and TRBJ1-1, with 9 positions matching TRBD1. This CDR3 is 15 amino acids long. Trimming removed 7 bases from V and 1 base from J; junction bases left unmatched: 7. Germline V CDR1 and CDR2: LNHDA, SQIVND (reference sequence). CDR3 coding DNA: TGTGCCAGTAAACAGGGGGCGGGTACGAACACTGAAGCTTTCTTT. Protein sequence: CASKQGAGTNTEAFF.

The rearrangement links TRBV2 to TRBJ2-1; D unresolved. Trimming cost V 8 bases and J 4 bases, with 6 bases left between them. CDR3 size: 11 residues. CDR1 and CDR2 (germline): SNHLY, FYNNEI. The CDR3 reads CASGPYNEQFF. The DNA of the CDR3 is TGTGCCAGCGGGCCTTACAATGAGCAGTTCTTC.

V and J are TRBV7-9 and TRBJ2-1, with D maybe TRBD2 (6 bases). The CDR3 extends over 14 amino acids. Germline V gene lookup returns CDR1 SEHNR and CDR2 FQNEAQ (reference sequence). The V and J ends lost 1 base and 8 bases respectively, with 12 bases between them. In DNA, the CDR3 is TGTGCCAGCAGCTTAGGGCGGGATGTCGATGAGCAGTTCTTC. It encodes CASSLGRDVDEQFF.

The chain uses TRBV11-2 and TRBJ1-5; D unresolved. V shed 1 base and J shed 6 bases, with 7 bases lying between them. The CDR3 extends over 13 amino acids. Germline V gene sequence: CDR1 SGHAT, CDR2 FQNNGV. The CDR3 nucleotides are TGTGCCAGCAGCTTAGCTGAGCTTCAGCCCCAGCATTTT. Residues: CASSLAELQPQHF.

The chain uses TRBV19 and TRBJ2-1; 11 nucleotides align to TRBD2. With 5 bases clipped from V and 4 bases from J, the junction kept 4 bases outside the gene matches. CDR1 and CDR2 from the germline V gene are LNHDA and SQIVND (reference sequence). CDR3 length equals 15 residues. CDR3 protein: CASSATSGTYNEQFF. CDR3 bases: TGTGCCAGTAGTGCGACTAGCGGGACTTACAATGAGCAGTTCTTC.

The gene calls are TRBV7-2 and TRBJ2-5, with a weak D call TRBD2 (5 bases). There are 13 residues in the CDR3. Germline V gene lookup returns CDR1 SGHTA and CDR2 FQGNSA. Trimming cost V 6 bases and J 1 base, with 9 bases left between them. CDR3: CASRKLGQETQYF. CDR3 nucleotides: TGTGCCAGCAGAAAACTAGGCCAAGAGACCCAGTACTTC.

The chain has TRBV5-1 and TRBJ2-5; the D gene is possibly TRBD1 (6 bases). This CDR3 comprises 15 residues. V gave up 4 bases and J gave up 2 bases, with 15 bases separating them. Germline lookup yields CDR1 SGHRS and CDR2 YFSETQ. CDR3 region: CASSPQGTLQETQYF. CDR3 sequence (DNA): TGCGCCAGCAGCCCACAGGGCACGCTACAAGAGACCCAGTACTTC.

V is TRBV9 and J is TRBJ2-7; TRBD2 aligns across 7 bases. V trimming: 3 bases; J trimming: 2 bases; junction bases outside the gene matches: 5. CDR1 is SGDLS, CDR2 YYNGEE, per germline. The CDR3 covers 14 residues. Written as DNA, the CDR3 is TGTGCCAGCAGCGCCAGCGGGACCGCCTACGAGCAGTACTTC. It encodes CASSASGTAYEQYF. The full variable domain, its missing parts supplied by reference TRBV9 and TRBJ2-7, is DSGVTQTPKHLITATGQRVTLRCSPRSGDLSVYWYQQSLDQGLQFLIQYYNGEERAKGNILERFSAQQFPDLHSELNLSSLELGDSALYFCASSASGTAYEQYFGPGTRLTVT.

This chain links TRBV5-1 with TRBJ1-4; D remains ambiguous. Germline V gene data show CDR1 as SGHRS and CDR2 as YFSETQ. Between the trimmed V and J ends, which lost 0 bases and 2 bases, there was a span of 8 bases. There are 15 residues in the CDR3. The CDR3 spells CASSLGSLTNEKLFF. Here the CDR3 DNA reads TGCGCCAGCAGCTTGGGGTCACTCACTAATGAAAAACTGTTTTTT.

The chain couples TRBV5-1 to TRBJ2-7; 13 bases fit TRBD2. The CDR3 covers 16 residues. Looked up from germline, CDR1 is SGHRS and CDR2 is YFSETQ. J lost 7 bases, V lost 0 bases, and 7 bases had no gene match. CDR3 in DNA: TGCGCCAGCAGCTTGGCCTTAGGACTAGCGGGAGATGAGCAGTACTTC. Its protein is CASSLALGLAGDEQYF.